The sequence of this T cell receptor beta chain was determined in a study of post-analysis software for immune sequencing data. In the study overall: Some patients lacked subtype; others had relapsing-remitting, secondary progressive or progressive-relapsing disease.

Trimming took off 1 base at V and 3 bases at J, with 9 bases between the two ends. Germline V CDR1 and CDR2: SEHNR, FQNEAQ (reference sequence). The CDR3 sequence is 15 residues long. Built from TCR beta cDNA, the libraries had unique molecular identifiers in them. There were about 1 to 10 million T cells, and some 500,000 cDNA molecules came from them. MiXCR was run by TCRdb on the PCR reads, yielding one entry per CDR3 protein. The sample includes approximately 250,000 distinct CDR3 sequences, about 38% of them seen just once. This clonotype was observed at least ten times. Its antigen is not known. General study results and limits: Batch-matched samples strongly co-clustered by F measure. Included in a set of roughly five TRBV segments more frequent in patients than controls were TRBV5-6, TRBV5-1 and TRBV20-1. Comparison with controls showed significantly lower normalized Chao1 diversity in multiple sclerosis patients.

Source material: blood. The rearrangement joins TRBV7-9 to TRBJ1-4; D not certain. This clonotype was obtained from a girl under 18 with multiple sclerosis. CDR3 loop: CASSLVRVPNEKLFF. The CDR3 nucleotides are TGTGCCAGCAGCTTAGTGAGGGTACCTAATGAAAAACTGTTTTTT.